A single sample gave rise to the 4 T cell receptor beta chains below, sequenced in a study of memory CD4+ T cells and cytomegalovirus serostatus. Produced via immunoSEQ multiplex PCR; TCRdb's table is partial and in-frame only. The sample consists of 70,000 or so clones, about 73% of them appearing once. The sort gate was single viable CD3+CD4+CD8-CD45RO+ cells for memory CD4+ T cells. The sample consisted of memory CD4+ T cells from blood. The origin of the receptors is an adult in good health and CMV-seropositive.

The rearrangement links TRBV7-2 to TRBJ1-5, with unresolved D. The CDR3 is made up of 15 amino acids. Germline V gene lookup returns CDR1 SGHTA and CDR2 FQGNSA. Trimming shortened V by 1 base and J by 3 bases, and 10 bases separated the two germline ends. CDR3 sequence reads: CASSLVPQHNQPQHF. In DNA form, the CDR3 reads TGTGCCAGCAGCTTAGTGCCCCAACACAATCAGCCCCAGCATTTT.

This clone was observed a few times. The V and J genes are TRBV30 and TRBJ1-1, with TRBD1 matching over 9 bases. Germline values: CDR1 GTSNPN, CDR2 SVGIG (reference sequence). This CDR3 is built from 14 residues. V lost 6 bases, J lost 5 bases, and 10 bases stayed unmatched. The chain's CDR3 is CACQNRGRGTEAFF. The CDR3 DNA reads as TGTGCCTGCCAGAACAGGGGGCGCGGAACTGAAGCTTTCTTT.

This chain links TRBV10-3 with TRBJ1-2; TRBD1 is a possible D gene (5 bases). Trimming shortened V by 8 bases and J by 4 bases, and 14 bases separated the two germline ends. Per germline, CDR1 ENHRY and CDR2 SYGVKD. The CDR3 loop spans 13 amino acids. The CDR3 loop is CAISEGIGYGYTF. The CDR3 DNA is TGTGCCATCTCCGAGGGGATCGGCTATGGCTACACCTTC.

This clone came up a few times. The chain's CDR3 is CASRPTGLGEQFF. Written as DNA, the CDR3 is TGTGCCAGCAGACCGACAGGGTTGGGTGAGCAGTTCTTC. V and J are TRBV27 and TRBJ2-1; 7 bases fit TRBD1. V shed 6 bases and J 9 bases; nucleotides not matched to a gene: 8. The CDR3 has 13 amino acids. Germline assignment: CDR1 MNHEY and CDR2 SMNVEV (reference sequence).